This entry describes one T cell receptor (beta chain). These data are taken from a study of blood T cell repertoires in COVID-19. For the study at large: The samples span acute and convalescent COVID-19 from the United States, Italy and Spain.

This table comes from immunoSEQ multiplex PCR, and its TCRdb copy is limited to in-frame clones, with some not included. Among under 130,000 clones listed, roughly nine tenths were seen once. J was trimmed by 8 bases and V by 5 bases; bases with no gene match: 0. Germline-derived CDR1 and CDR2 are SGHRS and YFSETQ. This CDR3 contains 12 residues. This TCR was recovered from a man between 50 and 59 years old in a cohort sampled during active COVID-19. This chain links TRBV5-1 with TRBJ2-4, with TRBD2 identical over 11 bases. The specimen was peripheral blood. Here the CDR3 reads CASSSGGDIQYF. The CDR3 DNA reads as TGCGCCAGCAGTAGCGGGGGGGACATTCAGTACTTC.